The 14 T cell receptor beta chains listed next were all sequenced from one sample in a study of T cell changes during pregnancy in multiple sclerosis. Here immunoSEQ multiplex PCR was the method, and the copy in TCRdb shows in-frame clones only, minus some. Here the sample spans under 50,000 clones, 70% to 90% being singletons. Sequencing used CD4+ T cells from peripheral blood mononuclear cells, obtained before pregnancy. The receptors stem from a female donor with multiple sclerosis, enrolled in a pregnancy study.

The CDR3, as DNA: TGTGCCAGCAGCCCGGGACAGGGTTCGAGCGGGGAGCTGTTTTTT. Amino acids: CASSPGQGSSGELFF. V gene TRBV9 combines with J gene TRBJ2-2, with 9 bases aligning to TRBD1. This CDR3 is 15 amino acids long. Germline V gene lookup returns CDR1 SGDLS and CDR2 YYNGEE. With 4 bases clipped from V and 7 bases from J, the junction kept 8 bases outside the gene matches.

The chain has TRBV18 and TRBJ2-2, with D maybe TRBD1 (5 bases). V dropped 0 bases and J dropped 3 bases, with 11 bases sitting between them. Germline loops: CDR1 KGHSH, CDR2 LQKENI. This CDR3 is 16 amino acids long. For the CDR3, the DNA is TGTGCCAGCTCACCACCGGGCAGGGTGGACACCGGGGAGCTGTTTTTT. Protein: CASSPPGRVDTGELFF.

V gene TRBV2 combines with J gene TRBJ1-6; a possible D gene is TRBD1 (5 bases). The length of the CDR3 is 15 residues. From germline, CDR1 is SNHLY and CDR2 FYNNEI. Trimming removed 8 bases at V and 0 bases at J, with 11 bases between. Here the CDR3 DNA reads TGTGCCAGCGTGGCGGACACCTCCTATAATTCACCCCTCCACTTT. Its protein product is CASVADTSYNSPLHF. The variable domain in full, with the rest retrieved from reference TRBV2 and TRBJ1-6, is EPEVTQTPSHQVTQMGQEVILRCVPISNHLYFYWYRQILGQKVEFLVSFYNNEISEKSEIFDDQFSVERPDGSNFTLKIRSTKLEDSAMYFCASVADTSYNSPLHFGNGTRLTVT.

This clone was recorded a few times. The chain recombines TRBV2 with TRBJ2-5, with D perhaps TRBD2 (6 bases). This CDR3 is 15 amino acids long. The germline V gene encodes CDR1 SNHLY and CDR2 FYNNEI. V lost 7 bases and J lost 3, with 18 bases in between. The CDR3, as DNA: TGTGCCAGCAAGGACATGCGGGGAGGAAAAGAGACCCAGTACTTC. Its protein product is CASKDMRGGKETQYF.

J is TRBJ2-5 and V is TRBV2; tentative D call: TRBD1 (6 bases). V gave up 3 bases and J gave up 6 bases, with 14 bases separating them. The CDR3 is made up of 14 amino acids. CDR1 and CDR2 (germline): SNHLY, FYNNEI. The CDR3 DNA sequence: TGTGCCAGCAGTGAGGGCAGGGGAGTGCAGACCCAGTACTTC. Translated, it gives CASSEGRGVQTQYF. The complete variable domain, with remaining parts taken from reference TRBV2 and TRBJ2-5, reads EPEVTQTPSHQVTQMGQEVILRCVPISNHLYFYWYRQILGQKVEFLVSFYNNEISEKSEIFDDQFSVERPDGSNFTLKIRSTKLEDSAMYFCASSEGRGVQTQYFGPGTRLLVL.

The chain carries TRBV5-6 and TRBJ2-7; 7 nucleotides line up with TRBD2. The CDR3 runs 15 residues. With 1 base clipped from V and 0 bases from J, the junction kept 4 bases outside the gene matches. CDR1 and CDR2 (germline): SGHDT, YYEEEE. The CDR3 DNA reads TGTGCCAGCAGCTTGATCGGGGGGTACTCCTACGAGCAGTACTTC. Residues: CASSLIGGYSYEQYF.

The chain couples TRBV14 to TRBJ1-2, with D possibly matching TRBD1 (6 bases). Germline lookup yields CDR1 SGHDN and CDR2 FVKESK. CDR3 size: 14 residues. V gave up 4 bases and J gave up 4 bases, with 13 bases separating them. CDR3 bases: TGTGCCAGCAGCCGGGGGGGCAGGCGCTATGGCTACACCTTC. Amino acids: CASSRGGRRYGYTF.

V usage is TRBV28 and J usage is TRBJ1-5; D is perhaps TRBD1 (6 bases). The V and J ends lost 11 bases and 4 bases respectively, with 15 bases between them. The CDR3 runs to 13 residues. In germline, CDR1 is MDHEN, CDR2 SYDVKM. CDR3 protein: CAGTTGTNQPQHF. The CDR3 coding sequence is TGTGCCGGGACCACAGGGACGAATCAGCCCCAGCATTTT.

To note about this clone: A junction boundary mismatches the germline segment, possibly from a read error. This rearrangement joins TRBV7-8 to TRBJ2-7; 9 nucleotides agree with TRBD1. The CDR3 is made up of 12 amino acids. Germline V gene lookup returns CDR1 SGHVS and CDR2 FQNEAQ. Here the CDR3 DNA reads TGTGCCAGCAGCCCCTACGGGACAGGGAAGGACTTC. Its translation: CASSPYGTGKDF.

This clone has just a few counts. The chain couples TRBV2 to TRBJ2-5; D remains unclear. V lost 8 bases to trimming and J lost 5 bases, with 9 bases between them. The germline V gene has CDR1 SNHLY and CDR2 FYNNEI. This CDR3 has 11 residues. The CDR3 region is CASRVEETQYF. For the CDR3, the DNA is TGTGCCAGCCGCGTGGAGGAGACCCAGTACTTC.

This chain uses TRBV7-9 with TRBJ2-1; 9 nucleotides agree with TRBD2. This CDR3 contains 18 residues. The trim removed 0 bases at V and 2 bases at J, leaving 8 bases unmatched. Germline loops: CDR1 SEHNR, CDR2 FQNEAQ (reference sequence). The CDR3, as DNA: TGTGCCAGCAGCTTAGCGCGGCTTGGCGGGGGGGCCTACAATGAGCAGTTCTTC. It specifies CASSLARLGGGAYNEQFF.

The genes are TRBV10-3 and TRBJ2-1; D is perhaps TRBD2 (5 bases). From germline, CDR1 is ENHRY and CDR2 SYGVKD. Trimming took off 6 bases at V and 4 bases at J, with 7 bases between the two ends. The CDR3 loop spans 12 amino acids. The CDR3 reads CAIREEYNEQFF. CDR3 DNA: TGTGCCATCAGGGAGGAGTACAATGAGCAGTTCTTC.

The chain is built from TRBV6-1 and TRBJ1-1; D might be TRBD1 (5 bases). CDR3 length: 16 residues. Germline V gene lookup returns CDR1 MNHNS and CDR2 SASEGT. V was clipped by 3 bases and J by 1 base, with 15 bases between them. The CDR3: CASSDLRRGWNTEAFF. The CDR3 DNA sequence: TGTGCCAGCAGTGACTTAAGGCGGGGCTGGAACACTGAAGCTTTCTTT.

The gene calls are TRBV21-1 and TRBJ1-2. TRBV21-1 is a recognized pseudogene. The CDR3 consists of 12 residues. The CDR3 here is CASRREGYGYTF. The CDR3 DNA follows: TGTGCCAGCCGCAGGGAGGGGTATGGCTACACCTTC.